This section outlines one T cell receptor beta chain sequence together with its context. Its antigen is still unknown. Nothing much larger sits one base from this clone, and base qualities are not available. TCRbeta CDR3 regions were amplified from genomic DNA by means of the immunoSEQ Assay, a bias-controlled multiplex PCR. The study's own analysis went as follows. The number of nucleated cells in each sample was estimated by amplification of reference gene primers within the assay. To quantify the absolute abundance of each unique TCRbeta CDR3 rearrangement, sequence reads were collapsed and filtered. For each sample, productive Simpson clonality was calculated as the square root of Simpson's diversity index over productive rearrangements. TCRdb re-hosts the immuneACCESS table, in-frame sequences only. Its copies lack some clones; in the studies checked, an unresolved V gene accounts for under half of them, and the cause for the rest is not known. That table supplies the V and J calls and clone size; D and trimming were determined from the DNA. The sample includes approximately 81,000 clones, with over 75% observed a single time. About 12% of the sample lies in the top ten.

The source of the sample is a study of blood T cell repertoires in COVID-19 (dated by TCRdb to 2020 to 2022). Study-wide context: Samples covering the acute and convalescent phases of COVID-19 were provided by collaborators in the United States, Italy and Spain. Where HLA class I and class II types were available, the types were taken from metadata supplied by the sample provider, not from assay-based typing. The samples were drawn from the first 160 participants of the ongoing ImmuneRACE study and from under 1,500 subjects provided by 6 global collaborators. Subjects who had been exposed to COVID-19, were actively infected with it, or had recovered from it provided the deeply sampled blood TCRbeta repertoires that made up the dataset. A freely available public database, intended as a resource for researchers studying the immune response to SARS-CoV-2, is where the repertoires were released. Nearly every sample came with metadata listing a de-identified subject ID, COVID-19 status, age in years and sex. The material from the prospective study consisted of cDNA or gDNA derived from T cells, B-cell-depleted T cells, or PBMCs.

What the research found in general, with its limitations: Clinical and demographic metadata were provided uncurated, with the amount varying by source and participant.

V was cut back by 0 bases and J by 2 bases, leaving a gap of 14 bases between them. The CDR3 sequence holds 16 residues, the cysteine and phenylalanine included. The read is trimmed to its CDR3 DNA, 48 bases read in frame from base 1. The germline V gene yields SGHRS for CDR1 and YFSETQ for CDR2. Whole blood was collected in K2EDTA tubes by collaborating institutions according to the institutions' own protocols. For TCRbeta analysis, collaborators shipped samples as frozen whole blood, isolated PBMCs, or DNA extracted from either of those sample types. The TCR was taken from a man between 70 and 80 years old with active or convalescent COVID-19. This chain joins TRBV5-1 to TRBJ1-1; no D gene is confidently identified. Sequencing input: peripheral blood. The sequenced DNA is TGCGCCAGCAGCTTGGCGGCCCTTTTGGGCAACACTGAAGCTTTCTTT. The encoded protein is CASSLAALLGNTEAFF.